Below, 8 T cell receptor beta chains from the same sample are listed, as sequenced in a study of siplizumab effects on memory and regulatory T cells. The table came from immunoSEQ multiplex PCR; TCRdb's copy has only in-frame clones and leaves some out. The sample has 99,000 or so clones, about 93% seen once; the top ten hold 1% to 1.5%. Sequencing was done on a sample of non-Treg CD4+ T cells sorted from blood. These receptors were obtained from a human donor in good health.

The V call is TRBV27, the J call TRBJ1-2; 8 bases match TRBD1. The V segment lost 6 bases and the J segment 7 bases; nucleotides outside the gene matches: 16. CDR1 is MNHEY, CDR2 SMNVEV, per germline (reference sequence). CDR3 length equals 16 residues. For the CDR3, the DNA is TGTGCCAGCAGGGGACAGGAGCCCTCCTTCACTAGTGGCTACACCTTC. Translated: CASRGQEPSFTSGYTF.

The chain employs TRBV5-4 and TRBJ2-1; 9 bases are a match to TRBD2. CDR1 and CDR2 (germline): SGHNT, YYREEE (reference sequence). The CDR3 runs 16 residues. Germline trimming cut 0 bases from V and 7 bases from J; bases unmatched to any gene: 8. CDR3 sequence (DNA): TGTGCCAGCAGCTTGGCTCTGAGCGGGAGGAAGAATGAGCAGTTCTTC. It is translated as CASSLALSGRKNEQFF.

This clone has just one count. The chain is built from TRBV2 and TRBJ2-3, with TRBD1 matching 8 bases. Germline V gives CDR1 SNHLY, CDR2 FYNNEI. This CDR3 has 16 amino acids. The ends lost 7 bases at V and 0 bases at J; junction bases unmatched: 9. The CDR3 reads CASKVTTGVSTDTQYF. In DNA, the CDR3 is TGTGCCAGCAAAGTGACGACAGGGGTTAGCACAGATACGCAGTATTTT.

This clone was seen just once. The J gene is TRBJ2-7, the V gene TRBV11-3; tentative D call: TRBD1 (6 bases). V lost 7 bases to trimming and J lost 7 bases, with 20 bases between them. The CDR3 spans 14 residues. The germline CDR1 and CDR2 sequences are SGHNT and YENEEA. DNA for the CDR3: TGTGCCAGCATCCCGACAGGAGGCCTTCTGGAGCAGTACTTC. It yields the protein CASIPTGGLLEQYF.

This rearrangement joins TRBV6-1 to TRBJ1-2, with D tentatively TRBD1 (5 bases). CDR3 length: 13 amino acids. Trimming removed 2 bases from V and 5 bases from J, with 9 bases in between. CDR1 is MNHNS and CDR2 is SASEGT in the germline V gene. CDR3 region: CASSECRAYGYTF. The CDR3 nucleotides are TGTGCCAGCAGTGAATGCAGGGCTTATGGCTACACCTTC.

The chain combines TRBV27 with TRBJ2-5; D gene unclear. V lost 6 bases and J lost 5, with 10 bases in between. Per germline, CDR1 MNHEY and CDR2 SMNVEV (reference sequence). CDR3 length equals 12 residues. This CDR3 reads CASRHPGETQYF. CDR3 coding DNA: TGTGCCAGCAGGCATCCGGGCGAGACCCAGTACTTC.

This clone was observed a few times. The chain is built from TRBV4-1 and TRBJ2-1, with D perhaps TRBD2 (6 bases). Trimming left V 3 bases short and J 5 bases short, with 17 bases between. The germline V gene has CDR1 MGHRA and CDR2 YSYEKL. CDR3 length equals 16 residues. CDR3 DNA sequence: TGCGCCAGCAGCCACCGACCCCGGGACTCTAACAATGAGCAGTTCTTC. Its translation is CASSHRPRDSNNEQFF.

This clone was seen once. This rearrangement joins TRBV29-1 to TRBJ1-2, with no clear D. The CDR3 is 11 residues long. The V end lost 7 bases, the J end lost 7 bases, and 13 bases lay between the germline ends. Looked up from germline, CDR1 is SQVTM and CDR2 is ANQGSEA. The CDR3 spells CSAPTVTGYTF. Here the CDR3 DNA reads TGCAGCGCCCCCACCGTAACTGGCTACACCTTC.